This T cell receptor beta chain was sequenced during a study of blood T cell repertoires in COVID-19. Study in general: The study drew acute and convalescent COVID-19 samples from the United States, Italy and Spain. PBMCs, B-cell-depleted T cells, or T cells were the source of the cDNA or gDNA that made up the material.

V dropped 5 bases and J dropped 0 bases, with 11 bases sitting between them. This CDR3 spans 15 amino acids. Per germline, CDR1 PRHDT and CDR2 FYEKMQ (reference sequence). Original data processing: Amplification with reference gene primers provided the estimates of nucleated cell counts. The method was immunoSEQ multiplex PCR; TCRdb's version includes in-frame clones alone and lacks a portion of them. The DNA was the basis for D and trimming; V, J and clone size are from that table. The table lists some 120,000 clones, 90% of them singletons. This clone appeared a single time. The TCR sequence derives from a human donor with active COVID-19. The donor label of this sample is uncertain. Sequenced material: peripheral blood. V is TRBV13 and J is TRBJ2-4; weak D call: TRBD1 (5 bases). The CDR3 DNA is TGTGCCAGCAGCCAGGGATTCCAAGCCAAAAACATTCAGTACTTC. Translated, it gives CASSQGFQAKNIQYF.